A single sample is the source of the 8 T cell receptor beta chains below, sequenced in a study of neurological immune-mediated disorders (dated by TCRdb to about 2019). Receptor amplification or capture employed 5' RACE. Sequenced using an Illumina HiSeq 2500. TCRdb reworked the public reads: Q25 trimming with fastp, MiXCR clone assembly, productive beta chains retained. Duplicate CDR3 protein sequences are folded into a single record with the most common DNA and genes. Across this sample there are about 57,000 distinct CDR3 sequences, with 10% to 15% seen only once. Together, the top ten hold over 8.5% of the sample. Sequences were obtained from PBMCs. The origin of the receptors is an older woman with HTLV-1-associated myelopathy (HAM/TSP).

This clonotype was seen many times. The chain combines TRBV6-2 or TRBV6-3 with TRBJ1-2; 7 positions agree with TRBD1. Germline trimming cut 8 bases from V and 1 base from J; bases unmatched to any gene: 4. Germline-derived CDR1 and CDR2 are MNHEY and SVGEGT. This CDR3 is built from 13 residues. CDR3 in DNA: TGTGCCAGCCTCGGGACAGTTAACTATGGCTACACCTTC. Its protein is CASLGTVNYGYTF.

Worth noting for this clonotype: The conserved phenylalanine or tryptophan is not found at the CDR3 terminus, so this likely reflects a read error. The chain joins TRBV5-1 to TRBJ2-3; weak D call: TRBD1 (5 bases). This CDR3 has 14 residues. CDR1 and CDR2 (germline): SGHRS, YFSETQ. V shed 5 bases and J shed 3 bases, with 13 bases lying between them. CDR3 DNA: TGCGCCAGCAGTCGGACATGGGCAACAGATACGCAGTATATT. Translated, it gives CASSRTWATDTQYI.

This clonotype was observed at least ten times. The V call is TRBV7-2, the J call TRBJ1-2; D is ambiguous. V was trimmed by 5 bases and J by 8 bases, leaving 15 bases between them. The V gene's germline CDR1 is SGHTA and CDR2 FQGNSA. The CDR3 covers 13 residues. CDR3 nucleotide sequence: TGTGCCAGCAGCCCTAGCATGAAGGGCGGCTACACCTTC. Amino acids: CASSPSMKGGYTF.

The table lists this clonotype with a count of one. CDR3 in amino acids: CASRPQGLRTEAFF. The CDR3 DNA reads as TGCGCCAGCAGACCTCAGGGGTTGCGAACTGAAGCTTTCTTT. The chain is built from TRBV5-1 and TRBJ1-1; tentatively, D is TRBD1 (6 bases). The germline gives CDR1 SGHRS, CDR2 YFSETQ. This CDR3 comprises 14 residues. The V and J ends lost 5 bases and 5 bases respectively, with 16 bases between them.

This clonotype was observed at least ten times. The V and J genes are TRBV3-1 and TRBJ2-1; no clear D. Trimming pared 0 bases from V and 5 bases from J, leaving 5 bases between. Germline V gene lookup returns CDR1 LGHDT and CDR2 YNNKEL (reference sequence). The CDR3 runs to 13 residues. CDR3 in amino acids: CASSQDLHNEQFF. CDR3 nucleotide sequence: TGTGCCAGCAGCCAAGATCTGCACAATGAGCAGTTCTTC.

The sample holds many counts of this clonotype. CDR3 sequence: CSARTPGGDPGNTIYF. The DNA for the CDR3 is TGCAGTGCTAGAACCCCAGGGGGCGATCCTGGAAACACCATATATTTT. V gene TRBV20-1 combines with J gene TRBJ1-3, with 8 bases that match TRBD1. CDR3 length: 16 residues. J lost 2 bases, V lost 2 bases, and 8 bases had no gene match. Germline CDR1 DFQATT, CDR2 SNEGSKA (reference sequence).

This clonotype has at least ten counts. J is TRBJ1-2 and V is TRBV19; D uncertain. Looked up from germline, CDR1 is LNHDA and CDR2 is SQIVND (reference sequence). CDR3 size: 11 residues. The V end was cut by 8 bases, the J end by 4 bases, with 8 bases between. For the CDR3, the DNA is TGTGCCAGTCAGGACCTCTATGGCTACACCTTC. Translating it yields CASQDLYGYTF.

There are many counts of this clonotype. The chain uses TRBV9 and TRBJ2-1; 13 nucleotides align to TRBD2. The CDR3 runs to 16 residues. The V segment lost 0 bases and the J segment 7 bases; nucleotides outside the gene matches: 4. Germline V gives CDR1 SGDLS, CDR2 YYNGEE. CDR3: CASSVGGTSGTNEQFF. The CDR3, as DNA: TGTGCCAGCAGCGTAGGGGGGACTAGCGGGACGAATGAGCAGTTCTTC.